What follows are 28 T cell receptor beta chains derived from one specimen sequenced in a study of T-cell reconstitution after alpha-beta-depleted transplantation in children. The TCRbeta library was prepared with unique molecular identifiers. One entry per CDR3 protein, called by TCRdb with MiXCR from the PCR reads. The sample has around 500,000 distinct CDR3 sequences; around 12% are singletons. Sequencing used PBMCs from the stem cell graft donor, obtained from the stem cell graft. These receptors were taken from a human donor who donated a stem cell graft to a child with combined immunodeficiency.

The V call is TRBV5-1, the J call TRBJ2-3, with 7 bases lining up with TRBD1. Looked up from germline, CDR1 is SGHRS and CDR2 is YFSETQ. The CDR3 runs 15 residues. After removal of 3 bases from V and 2 bases from J, the junction contained 6 bases not matched to a gene. CDR3 coding DNA: TGCGCCAGCAGCTCCCGGGACAGACTCACAGATACGCAGTATTTT. Its protein is CASSSRDRLTDTQYF.

This clonotype was detected only once. The chain couples TRBV7-8 to TRBJ2-7; 11 positions match TRBD1. The germline V gene encodes CDR1 SGHVS and CDR2 FQNEAQ. The CDR3 length is 16 residues. The junction had 5 bases not matched to a gene; V was cut back by 1 base and J by 3 bases. The CDR3 DNA is TGTGCCAGCAGCTTAGAAGCCGGGACAGGGGGCTACGAGCAGTACTTC. Protein sequence: CASSLEAGTGGYEQYF. The variable domain in full, with the rest retrieved from reference TRBV7-8 and TRBJ2-7, is GAGVSQSPRYKVAKRGQDVALRCDPISGHVSLFWYQQALGQGPEFLTYFQNEAQLDKSGLPSDRFFAERPEGSVSTLKIQRTQQEDSAVYLCASSLEAGTGGYEQYFGPGTRLTVT.

The J gene is TRBJ2-2, the V gene TRBV12-3 or TRBV12-4, with no clear D. Trimming removed 7 bases from V and 4 bases from J, with 13 bases in between. The CDR3 is made up of 14 amino acids. CDR3 bases: TGTGCCAGCACCCACCCCCCAGGCACCGGGGAGCTGTTTTTT. Its translation is CASTHPPGTGELFF.

This clonotype was counted only a few times. The gene calls are TRBV25-1 and TRBJ2-7; D possibly uses TRBD1 or TRBD2 (5 bases each). Per germline, CDR1 MGHDK and CDR2 SYGVNS. This CDR3 region has 18 residues. Deletions cut 3 bases from V and 2 bases from J, with 23 bases between. CDR3 sequence: CASSEGHPGTLVTYEQYF. The CDR3, as DNA: TGTGCCAGCAGTGAGGGCCACCCCGGGACCTTAGTAACCTACGAGCAGTACTTC.

This clonotype was observed a handful of times. V and J are TRBV6-2 or TRBV6-3 and TRBJ2-5, with D uncertain. The length of the CDR3 is 14 residues. The V gene's germline CDR1 is MNHEY and CDR2 SVGEGT. Trimming shortened V by 7 bases and J by 0 bases, and 12 bases separated the two germline ends. CDR3 in DNA: TGTGCCAGCACTATCTACCCTGACCAAGAGACCCAGTACTTC. This sequence encodes CASTIYPDQETQYF.

The rearrangement links TRBV7-3 to TRBJ2-3; 7 bases match TRBD2. This CDR3 comprises 17 residues. In germline, CDR1 is SGHTA, CDR2 FQGTGA. With V trimmed by 0 bases and J by 2 bases, 8 bases remained unmatched. CDR3 loop: CASSLTWERGLTDTQYF. The CDR3 DNA reads as TGTGCCAGCAGCTTAACGTGGGAGCGGGGACTCACAGATACGCAGTATTTT.

The chain links TRBV6-1 to TRBJ2-1, with TRBD1 matching 8 bases. With V trimmed by 0 bases and J by 7 bases, 8 bases remained unmatched. CDR1 MNHNS and CDR2 SASEGT come from the germline V gene. The CDR3 spans 16 residues. The CDR3 bases are TGTGCCAGCAGTGAAGCTTCCGGACAGGGTGGGAATGAGCAGTTCTTC. This sequence encodes CASSEASGQGGNEQFF.

Details on this clonotype: Just one base apart from a much larger clone, this may be a read error. This rearrangement joins TRBV28 to TRBJ1-6; 7 nucleotides line up with TRBD1. Germline V gene sequence: CDR1 MDHEN, CDR2 SYDVKM. After removal of 4 bases from V and 9 bases from J, the junction contained 9 bases not matched to a gene. The CDR3 spans 15 residues. The CDR3 protein is CASSSATGQCSPLHF. DNA of the CDR3: TGTGCCAGCAGTTCCGCGACAGGGCAATGTTCACCCCTCCACTTT.

In its sample, this clonotype was seen a few times. In nucleotides, the CDR3 is TGTGCCAGCAGCTCCTCCGGGACAGGGGGCATTGAGCAGTTCTTC. Translation gives CASSSSGTGGIEQFF. V and J are TRBV11-3 and TRBJ2-1; TRBD1 agrees at 12 bases. After removal of 4 bases from V and 9 bases from J, the junction contained 7 bases not matched to a gene. Germline-derived CDR1 and CDR2 are SGHNT and YENEEA. The CDR3 is 15 amino acids. Filled out from reference TRBV11-3 and TRBJ2-1, the complete variable domain reads EAGVVQSPRYKIIEKKQPVAFWCNPISGHNTLYWYLQNLGQGPELLIRYENEEAVDDSQLPKDRFSAERLKGVDSTLKIQPAELGDSAVYLCASSSSGTGGIEQFFGPGTRLTVL.

V gene TRBV29-1 combines with J gene TRBJ1-5; D is unresolved. V was shortened by 7 bases and J by 5 bases, with 15 bases between the two germline ends. The CDR3 is made up of 13 amino acids. From germline, CDR1 is SQVTM and CDR2 ANQGSEA. The CDR3 here is CSAVGSGDQPQHF. Here the CDR3 DNA reads TGCAGCGCTGTGGGATCGGGAGATCAGCCCCAGCATTTT. Drawing the rest from reference TRBV29-1 and TRBJ1-5, the complete variable domain is SAVISQKPSRDICQRGTSLTIQCQVDSQVTMMFWYRQQPGQSLTLIATANQGSEATYESGFVIDKFPISRPNLTFSTLTVSNMSPEDSSIYLCSAVGSGDQPQHFGDGTRLSIL.

The rearrangement joins TRBV30 to TRBJ2-6; D gene uncertain. Trimming pared 1 base from V and 1 base from J, leaving 8 bases between. There are 15 residues in the CDR3. Per the germline V gene, CDR1 is GTSNPN and CDR2 is SVGIG (reference sequence). The chain's CDR3 is CAWSESLSGANVLTF. CDR3 in DNA: TGTGCCTGGAGTGAGAGTCTATCTGGGGCCAACGTCCTGACTTTC.

The genes are TRBV20-1 and TRBJ2-3, with D possibly TRBD2 on 7 matching bases. This CDR3 has 14 amino acids. Germline-derived CDR1 and CDR2 are DFQATT and SNEGSKA (reference sequence). Trimming took off 2 bases at V and 2 bases at J, with 11 bases between the two ends. The CDR3 DNA reads TGCAGTGCTAGACCGGGGGGCTCCACAGATACGCAGTATTTT. It yields the protein CSARPGGSTDTQYF.

This clonotype was observed a few times. V is TRBV19 and J is TRBJ1-5; D not certain. Trimming took off 4 bases at V and 5 bases at J, with 6 bases between the two ends. Germline V gene sequence: CDR1 LNHDA, CDR2 SQIVND (reference sequence). CDR3 length: 12 amino acids. The CDR3 region has the DNA TGTGCCAGTAGTACGCGCGATCAGCCCCAGCATTTT. Protein: CASSTRDQPQHF.

The chain employs TRBV20-1 and TRBJ1-6, with 8 bases lining up with TRBD1. Germline V gene data show CDR1 as DFQATT and CDR2 as SNEGSKA (reference sequence). V lost 5 bases to trimming and J lost 7 bases; unmatched junction nucleotides: 7. The CDR3 sequence is 14 residues long. The CDR3 sequence is CSAGWTGPNSPLHF. The DNA for the CDR3 is TGCAGTGCTGGTTGGACAGGGCCGAATTCACCCCTCCACTTT.

The gene calls are TRBV6-1 and TRBJ1-4; no definite D call. The germline gives CDR1 MNHNS, CDR2 SASEGT. The V end lost 6 bases, the J end lost 2 bases, and 16 bases lay between the germline ends. This CDR3 has 16 residues. The CDR3 reads CASSSMLGVTNEKLFF. CDR3 DNA sequence: TGTGCCAGCAGCTCCATGTTGGGAGTGACTAATGAAAAACTGTTTTTT.

This clonotype was found a few times. The chain joins TRBV7-8 to TRBJ1-5, with D unclear. V lost 3 bases to trimming and J lost 5 bases, with 8 bases between them. The germline CDR1 and CDR2 sequences are SGHVS and FQNEAQ. The CDR3 contains 13 residues. The CDR3 here is CASSLDLHQPQHF. The DNA for the CDR3 is TGTGCCAGCAGCTTGGACCTTCATCAGCCCCAGCATTTT.

This clonotype was seen repeatedly, ten times or more. V gene TRBV24-1 combines with J gene TRBJ2-5, with D possibly matching TRBD2 (7 bases). The CDR3 runs to 13 residues. Germline CDR1 KGHDR, CDR2 SFDVKD. V lost 5 bases to trimming and J lost 4 bases, with 10 bases between them. For the CDR3, the DNA is TGTGCCACCAGTGCGGGGGGCGGAGAGACCCAGTACTTC. Its protein is CATSAGGGETQYF.

This clonotype was counted at least ten times. CDR3 sequence (DNA): TGTGCCAGCAGTTTGAAGGGGGCAGGAAACAATGAGCAGTTCTTC. Translation gives CASSLKGAGNNEQFF. The rearrangement joins TRBV12-3 or TRBV12-4 to TRBJ2-1; 7 bases are shared with TRBD1. Trimming took 3 bases from V and 5 from J; bases not matched to a gene: 7. There are 15 residues in the CDR3.

Only a few counts were recorded for this clonotype. This chain connects TRBV4-2 to TRBJ1-1, with a tentative D call TRBD1 (6 bases). Trimming shortened V by 0 bases and J by 3 bases, and 8 bases separated the two germline ends. The CDR3 extends over 14 amino acids. Germline V gives CDR1 LGHNA, CDR2 YNFKEQ. CDR3 loop: CASSQDRGHTEAFF. The CDR3 bases are TGTGCCAGCAGCCAAGACAGGGGACACACTGAAGCTTTCTTT.

The sample holds a few counts of this clonotype. The chain carries TRBV9 and TRBJ2-7; D is perhaps TRBD1 (8 bases). Germline CDR1 is SGDLS and CDR2 is YYNGEE. There are 14 residues in the CDR3. The germline V and J ends were trimmed by 3 bases and 6 bases, with 16 bases remaining between them. The CDR3 spells CASSGTGRVSEQYF. The CDR3, as DNA: TGTGCCAGCAGCGGGACAGGGAGGGTTAGCGAGCAGTACTTC.

This clonotype was counted at least ten times. The chain couples TRBV29-1 to TRBJ2-3; no reliable D call. Germline V gene lookup returns CDR1 SQVTM and CDR2 ANQGSEA. The CDR3 spans 12 residues. Between the trimmed V and J ends, which lost 6 bases and 0 bases, there was a span of 7 bases. This chain's CDR3 is CSVPTSTDTQYF. The CDR3 DNA is TGCAGCGTACCCACTAGCACAGATACGCAGTATTTT.

This chain links TRBV7-8 with TRBJ2-7; D unresolved. V was clipped by 4 bases and J by 1 base, with 20 bases between them. This CDR3 is 17 amino acids long. Germline lookup yields CDR1 SGHVS and CDR2 FQNEAQ. CDR3 sequence (DNA): TGTGCCAGCAGCTCTAGGTTTGGCAGGAGACCTTCCTACGAGCAGTACTTC. Amino acids: CASSSRFGRRPSYEQYF.

This clonotype has a count of ten or more. The chain carries TRBV7-9 and TRBJ2-1; 12 bases are shared with TRBD1. CDR3 length equals 13 residues. V shed 7 bases, J shed 6 bases, and the junction held 1 base outside the gene matches. In germline, CDR1 is SEHNR, CDR2 FQNEAQ (reference sequence). CDR3 in DNA: TGTGCCAGCAAGGGACAGGGGGCCAATGAGCAGTTCTTC. Translation: CASKGQGANEQFF.

This clonotype was counted a few times. The chain is built from TRBV10-2 and TRBJ2-1; possibly TRBD1 for D (6 bases). Germline V lookup: CDR1 WSHSY, CDR2 SAAADI. V was shortened by 5 bases and J by 6 bases, with 17 bases between the two germline ends. CDR3 length equals 15 residues. The CDR3 DNA is TGCGCCAGCAGTTACAGGGAACTACAAGGCAATGAGCAGTTCTTC. This sequence encodes CASSYRELQGNEQFF.

This clonotype was seen a handful of times. In nucleotides, the CDR3 is TGTGCCAGCGCACGCCAGGGGGGAACCTATAATTCACCCCTCCACTTT. Amino acid sequence: CASARQGGTYNSPLHF. This rearrangement joins TRBV27 to TRBJ1-6; 7 nucleotides match TRBD1. V lost 8 bases, J lost 2 bases, and 9 bases stayed unmatched. CDR3 length: 16 residues. CDR1 and CDR2 from the germline V gene are MNHEY and SMNVEV (reference sequence).

At least ten counts were recorded for this clonotype. The chain couples TRBV11-2 to TRBJ2-2; 7 positions match TRBD1. This CDR3 has 17 residues. Germline V gives CDR1 SGHAT, CDR2 FQNNGV. V lost 4 bases and J lost 3; bases outside the gene matches: 11. Here the CDR3 reads CASSYPFWTGDTGELFF. In DNA, the CDR3 is TGTGCCAGCAGCTATCCGTTTTGGACAGGTGACACCGGGGAGCTGTTTTTT.

This clonotype was counted between two and nine times. V is TRBV2 and J is TRBJ2-5; D perhaps matches TRBD1 (5 bases). The V gene lost 6 bases and the J gene lost 5 bases, with 10 bases spanning the gap. This CDR3 spans 12 amino acids. Germline V gives CDR1 SNHLY, CDR2 FYNNEI. The CDR3 sequence: CASRTDAETQYF. In DNA form, the CDR3 reads TGTGCCAGCAGGACAGACGCGGAGACCCAGTACTTC. The whole variable domain, filled in from reference TRBV2 and TRBJ2-5, reads EPEVTQTPSHQVTQMGQEVILRCVPISNHLYFYWYRQILGQKVEFLVSFYNNEISEKSEIFDDQFSVERPDGSNFTLKIRSTKLEDSAMYFCASRTDAETQYFGPGTRLLVL.

This chain joins TRBV4-3 and TRBJ2-1; 10 bases match TRBD2. Germline V gives CDR1 LGHNA, CDR2 YSLEER. This CDR3 is built from 14 residues. The trim removed 7 bases at V and 6 bases at J, leaving 6 bases unmatched. DNA of the CDR3: TGCGCCAGCATGTCTAGCGGGAGACCCAATGAGCAGTTCTTC. This gives the protein CASMSSGRPNEQFF.